The 25 T cell receptor beta chains given below trace back to one sample, sequenced in a study of cytomegalovirus exposure and HLA in healthy donors (dated by TCRdb to about 2017). The library was built by means of the immunoSEQ multiplex PCR assay. For the multiplex PCR, a mixture combining 60 forward primers for TCR Vbeta segments and 13 reverse primers for TCR Jbeta segments was used. As stored in TCRdb, this immuneACCESS dataset retains in-frame rearrangements with V and J assigned. A fraction of the clones does not appear; measured against another copy, unresolved V genes explain less than half of the discrepancy, and the remainder lacks a known reason. The sample table contains approximately 160,000 clones; only one count was recorded for roughly 79% of them. Jointly, the top ten make up approximately 1% of the sample. The source material was PBMCs. These receptor sequences come from a middle-aged woman in good health and CMV-seronegative.

The rearrangement uses TRBV5-1 and TRBJ1-2; D may be TRBD1 (6 bases). Between the trimmed V and J ends, which lost 3 bases and 8 bases, there was a span of 23 bases. The CDR3 spans 16 residues. Germline loops: CDR1 SGHRS, CDR2 YFSETQ. CDR3 coding DNA: TGCGCCAGCAGCTCACGGGCCGGACAGTCCTATGAGGGCTACACCTTC. This translates into CASSSRAGQSYEGYTF.

This clone is medium-sized (0.01 to 0.1%). V and J are TRBV6-5 and TRBJ1-4; D is ambiguous. Looked up from germline, CDR1 is MNHEY and CDR2 is SVGAGI. V lost 0 bases, J lost 7 bases, and 9 bases lay in between. The CDR3 consists of 14 residues. The CDR3 reads CASSYSGSGEKLFF. The DNA of the CDR3 is TGTGCCAGCAGTTACTCGGGGAGTGGTGAAAAACTGTTTTTT.

The chain employs TRBV6-6 and TRBJ1-1; 8 nucleotides agree with TRBD1. Germline V lookup: CDR1 MNHNY, CDR2 SVGAGI (reference sequence). Unmatched junction bases numbered 3, after V lost 2 bases and J lost 1 base. This CDR3 region has 15 residues. CDR3 in DNA: TGTGCCAGCAGTTACCCTGGACAGGGGAACACTGAAGCTTTCTTT. Translated: CASSYPGQGNTEAFF.

The chain links TRBV7-9 to TRBJ1-4; D is unresolved. This CDR3 region has 12 residues. V lost 5 bases, J lost 7 bases, and 8 bases lay in between. Per germline, CDR1 SEHNR and CDR2 FQNEAQ (reference sequence). The CDR3 DNA sequence: TGTGCCAGCAGCGCTCAGGCTGAAAAACTGTTTTTT. Its translation: CASSAQAEKLFF.

The chain employs TRBV7-9 and TRBJ2-5; D not certain. V was cut by 2 bases and J by 2 bases, with 6 bases left in between. There are 13 residues in the CDR3. The germline V gene has CDR1 SEHNR and CDR2 FQNEAQ (reference sequence). CDR3: CASSLSRQETQYF. CDR3 coding DNA: TGTGCCAGCAGCTTATCTCGTCAAGAGACCCAGTACTTC.

The V gene is TRBV28, the J gene TRBJ1-2; D call uncertain. V was trimmed by 6 bases and J by 8 bases, leaving 16 bases between them. The CDR3 is 13 residues long. The germline gives CDR1 MDHEN, CDR2 SYDVKM. The CDR3 DNA reads TGTGCCAGCAGCTGGGCAGGTATTGAGGGCTACACCTTC. It yields the protein CASSWAGIEGYTF.

The rearrangement links TRBV5-1 to TRBJ1-2; no clear D. V lost 0 bases and J lost 9, with 12 bases in between. Germline-derived CDR1 and CDR2 are SGHRS and YFSETQ. This CDR3 has 13 amino acids. This CDR3 is CASSLAVDGSYTF. The DNA of the CDR3 is TGCGCCAGCAGCTTGGCTGTGGACGGGAGCTACACCTTC.

The rearrangement links TRBV10-3 to TRBJ2-1; 7 bases match TRBD2. The CDR3 is made up of 15 amino acids. V trimming: 6 bases; J trimming: 2 bases; junction bases outside the gene matches: 7. Germline CDR1 is ENHRY and CDR2 is SYGVKD. The CDR3 reads CAIRIGGTTYNEQFF. The CDR3 bases are TGTGCCATCAGGATCGGGGGGACTACCTACAATGAGCAGTTCTTC.

The chain employs TRBV5-4 and TRBJ1-1, with 7 bases fitting TRBD1. V was clipped by 2 bases and J by 6 bases; unmatched bases: 7. The CDR3 extends over 14 amino acids. From germline, CDR1 is SGHNT and CDR2 YYREEE (reference sequence). As DNA, the CDR3 is TGTGCCAGCAGCTTTAACAGGGACAGCGCTGAAGCTTTCTTT. Translated: CASSFNRDSAEAFF.

This sequence joins TRBV27 and TRBJ1-5; TRBD1 matches 7 bases. The CDR3 contains 13 residues. V was pared by 6 bases and J by 7 bases, with 6 bases of the junction left unmatched. Germline-derived CDR1 and CDR2 are MNHEY and SMNVEV (reference sequence). The CDR3 is CASSRQGGQPQHF. Written as DNA, the CDR3 is TGTGCCAGCAGCCGACAGGGAGGCCAGCCCCAGCATTTT.

A word on this clone: One junction end does not reproduce the germline sequence, and a read error may be involved. The rearrangement uses TRBV7-7 and TRBJ2-3; 7 bases agree with TRBD1. The CDR3 covers 15 residues. The germline CDR1 and CDR2 sequences are SSHAT and FNYEAQ (reference sequence). The CDR3 here is CASSPGHLQGNTQYF. CDR3 nucleotides: TGTGCTAGCAGCCCGGGACACTTACAGGGGAATACGCAGTATTTT. Using reference TRBV7-7 and TRBJ2-3 for the parts outside the CDR3, the full variable domain is GAGVSQSPRYKVTKRGQDVTLRCDPISSHATLYWYQQALGQGPEFLTYFNYEAQPDKSGLPSDRFSAERPEGSISTLTIQRTEQRDSAMYRCASSPGHLQGNTQYFGPGTRLTVL.

The chain carries TRBV11-2 and TRBJ2-7; a possible D gene is TRBD2 (5 bases). The CDR3 extends over 13 amino acids. Germline V CDR1 and CDR2: SGHAT, FQNNGV. Trimming stripped 0 bases from V and 5 bases from J, with 8 bases between. CDR3 residues: CASSLDVRDEQYF. The CDR3 region has the DNA TGTGCCAGCAGCTTAGATGTGCGGGACGAGCAGTACTTC. The entire variable domain, with the rest obtained from reference TRBV11-2 and TRBJ2-7, is as follows: EAGVAQSPRYKIIEKRQSVAFWCNPISGHATLYWYQQILGQGPKLLIQFQNNGVVDDSQLPKDRFSAERLKGVDSTLKIQPAKLEDSAVYLCASSLDVRDEQYFGPGTRLTVT.

The CDR3 DNA reads as TGTGCCAGCAGTCCAACGGGCGGGATTAGCGGGAGTGGCGAGCAGTACTTC. Translation: CASSPTGGISGSGEQYF. The gene calls are TRBV7-6 and TRBJ2-7; 9 bases align to TRBD2. Germline CDR1 reads SGHVS; CDR2 reads FNYEAQ. With V trimmed by 6 bases and J by 6 bases, 18 bases remained unmatched. This CDR3 spans 17 amino acids.

The chain has TRBV5-4 and TRBJ2-1; D call uncertain. This CDR3 is 15 amino acids long. The V end lost 0 bases, the J end lost 4 bases, and 11 bases lay between the germline ends. Germline V gene lookup returns CDR1 SGHNT and CDR2 YYREEE (reference sequence). CDR3 region: CASSLGAGNYNEQFF. CDR3 DNA sequence: TGTGCCAGCAGCTTGGGGGCAGGTAATTACAATGAGCAGTTCTTC.

Of note for this clone: The junction departs from the called germline gene at one end, perhaps through a read error. The genes are TRBV19 and TRBJ1-5; D is perhaps TRBD1 (5 bases). Germline-derived CDR1 and CDR2 are LNHDA and SQIVND (reference sequence). CDR3 length equals 15 residues. CDR3 bases: TGTGCCAGTAGTATCGGCAGGGTCGGAAATCAGCCCCGGCATTTT. This encodes CASSIGRVGNQPRHF.

This clone was detected only a few times. This sequence joins TRBV5-5 and TRBJ1-5, with D unresolved. The CDR3 totals 16 residues. The V end was cut by 4 bases, the J end by 1 base, with 15 bases between. CDR1 is SGHKS, CDR2 YYEKEE, per germline (reference sequence). CDR3 DNA: TGTGCCAGCAGCCTGGAGGCGGGAGCAAGCAATCAGCCCCAGCATTTT. Translated: CASSLEAGASNQPQHF.

In its sample, this clone was seen a few times. The chain couples TRBV9 to TRBJ1-1; the D gene is possibly TRBD1 (6 bases). V was cut by 0 bases and J by 1 base, with 10 bases left in between. The CDR3 is 15 amino acids. Germline lookup yields CDR1 SGDLS and CDR2 YYNGEE. In DNA form, the CDR3 reads TGTGCCAGCAGCGTAGCCCCCAGGGGGAACACTGAAGCTTTCTTT. Translation: CASSVAPRGNTEAFF.

This chain connects TRBV11-2 to TRBJ1-1; 7 bases line up with TRBD1. V trimming: 4 bases; J trimming: 7 bases; junction bases outside the gene matches: 6. Per germline, CDR1 SGHAT and CDR2 FQNNGV. The CDR3 sequence is 13 residues long. The DNA for the CDR3 is TGTGCCAGCAGCTCCTCCCAGGGGGGTGAAGCTTTCTTT. Its translation: CASSSSQGGEAFF.

This clone was counted a single time. The chain employs TRBV27 and TRBJ1-2, with D possibly matching TRBD1 (5 bases). Trimming took 5 bases from V and 7 from J, leaving 14 bases between them. Germline CDR1 and CDR2: MNHEY and SMNVEV (reference sequence). The CDR3 extends over 13 amino acids. The CDR3 nucleotides are TGTGCCAGCAGTCACAGGTTAGACTCTGGCTACACCTTC. The encoded protein is CASSHRLDSGYTF.

The CDR3 loop is CSVAGASTNEQYF. DNA for the CDR3: TGCAGCGTTGCAGGGGCCAGTACTAACGAGCAGTACTTC. The rearrangement links TRBV29-1 to TRBJ2-7, with a tentative D call TRBD1 (6 bases). Germline CDR1 SQVTM, CDR2 ANQGSEA. The germline V and J ends were trimmed by 4 bases and 5 bases, with 15 bases remaining between them. The CDR3 extends over 13 amino acids.

The J gene is TRBJ2-7, the V gene TRBV27; 8 bases align to TRBD2. Losses at the gene ends were 5 bases for V and 0 bases for J; bases not matched to a gene: 6. Germline V gene data show CDR1 as MNHEY and CDR2 as SMNVEV (reference sequence). The length of the CDR3 is 15 residues. Written as DNA, the CDR3 is TGTGCCAGCAGTATACTAGCGGAGAGCTCCTACGAGCAGTACTTC. As protein: CASSILAESSYEQYF.

Comment on this clone: Other DNA sequences in this specimen translate into the identical CDR3. The chain recombines TRBV18 with TRBJ1-1, with 11 bases aligning to TRBD1. CDR3 length equals 14 residues. The V and J ends lost 3 bases and 4 bases, in that order; junction bases with no gene match: 1. CDR1 is KGHSH and CDR2 is LQKENI in the germline V gene. CDR3 loop: CASSPGTGGTEAFF. The CDR3 coding sequence is TGTGCCAGCTCACCTGGGACAGGGGGCACTGAAGCTTTCTTT.

In the case of this clone: At one boundary the junction diverges from the germline segment, which might be a read error. The rearrangement joins TRBV19 to TRBJ1-1; TRBD1 matches 7 bases. CDR3 size: 14 residues. Looked up from germline, CDR1 is LNHDA and CDR2 is SQIVND (reference sequence). The CDR3 DNA follows: TGTGCCAGTAGTCTAGATTACAGGGGAGATGAAGCTTTCTTT. As protein: CASSLDYRGDEAFF. The full variable domain, in which reference TRBV19 and TRBJ1-1 provide the parts outside the CDR3, is DGGITQSPKYLFRKEGQNVTLSCEQNLNHDAMYWYRQDPGQGLRLIYYSQIVNDFQKGDIAEGYSVSREKKESFPLTVTSAQKNPTAFYLCASSLDYRGDEAFFGQGTRLTVV.

This clone was counted only a few times. The gene calls are TRBV5-1 and TRBJ2-3; possible D gene TRBD2, 5 bases. CDR1 is SGHRS and CDR2 is YFSETQ in the germline V gene. This CDR3 is built from 14 residues. Between the trimmed V and J ends, which lost 1 base and 3 bases, there was a span of 9 bases. The CDR3 sequence is CASSLQDFTDTQYF. DNA for the CDR3: TGCGCCAGCAGCTTGCAGGACTTTACAGATACGCAGTATTTT.

V usage is TRBV13 and J usage is TRBJ2-1, with 10 bases aligning to TRBD2. There are 17 residues in the CDR3. CDR1 is PRHDT and CDR2 is FYEKMQ in the germline V gene (reference sequence). Trimming removed 2 bases from V and 7 bases from J; junction bases left unmatched: 11. Written as DNA, the CDR3 is TGTGCCAGCAGCTTAATGCCAAGAGCGGGAGGGCCAAATGAGCAGTTCTTC. Protein sequence: CASSLMPRAGGPNEQFF.